This entry lists 2 T cell receptor beta chains sequenced from one sample in a study of T cells in Graves' hyperthyroidism and ophthalmopathy. Amplified TCR beta CDR3 regions derived from RNA transcripts. First-round RT-PCR of the TCR CDR3 relied on the HTBI primer set. One entry per CDR3 protein, called by TCRdb with MiXCR from the multiplex PCR reads. Of about 590,000 distinct CDR3 sequences in the sample, 15% to 19% were seen once. Sequencing input: blood. These receptors all stem from a woman aged 25 to 39 with Graves' hyperthyroidism.

This clonotype showed up many times. The chain carries TRBV10-3 and TRBJ1-6; D uncertain. Deletions cut 2 bases from V and 5 bases from J, with 7 bases between. CDR3 size: 14 residues. The germline CDR1 and CDR2 sequences are ENHRY and SYGVKD. The CDR3 bases are TGTGCCATCAGTGAGCGGCAGGATAATTCACCCCTCCACTTT. It translates to CAISERQDNSPLHF.

This clonotype was seen at least ten times. The V gene is TRBV7-2, the J gene TRBJ2-5; 7 positions match TRBD2. The CDR3 length is 18 residues. J gave up 1 base and V 1 base, and 12 bases lay outside the gene matches. Germline CDR1 reads SGHTA; CDR2 reads FQGNSA. Here the CDR3 DNA reads TGTGCCAGCAGCTTAGAGGTGGTGTGGGGGGGTCCCCAAGAGACCCAGTACTTC. This sequence encodes CASSLEVVWGGPQETQYF.